These 15 T cell receptor beta chains share one sample of origin, sequenced in a study of control samples from healthy donors and cancer patients. Assay used: immunoSEQ multiplex PCR; TCRdb lists only in-frame clones, some missing. Of about 140,000 clones detected, about 90% appear once; the ten largest clones hold about 7.1%. The sample taken for sequencing was blood. The source of these receptors is a man aged 18-30 years in good health.

This clone was observed a single time. The chain is built from TRBV7-2 and TRBJ2-4; 9 positions agree with TRBD1. Germline CDR1 reads SGHTA; CDR2 reads FQGNSA. J lost 7 bases, V lost 4 bases, and 8 bases had no gene match. CDR3 length equals 15 residues. CDR3 region: CASSSQQGAGNIQYF. CDR3 nucleotides: TGTGCCAGCAGCTCCCAACAGGGGGCCGGGAACATTCAGTACTTC.

This chain uses TRBV12-3 or TRBV12-4 with TRBJ1-1; D may be TRBD1 (6 bases). The CDR3 loop spans 12 amino acids. Trimming removed 6 bases at V and 8 bases at J, with 13 bases between. The CDR3 coding sequence is TGTGCCAGCAGAACTCGACAGGAAGAAGCTTTCTTT. This encodes CASRTRQEEAFF.

The V call is TRBV6-2 or TRBV6-3, the J call TRBJ2-3; TRBD1 matches 8 bases. Germline V gene sequence: CDR1 MNHEY, CDR2 SVGEGT. V lost 2 bases, J lost 5 bases, and 6 bases stayed unmatched. This CDR3 has 15 residues. For the CDR3, the DNA is TGTGCCAGCAGTTACGTCGGACAGGGCCAAGATACGCAGTATTTT. This encodes CASSYVGQGQDTQYF.

Only a few counts were recorded for this clone. This sequence joins TRBV28 and TRBJ1-1, with 12 bases matching TRBD1. Germline CDR1 reads MDHEN; CDR2 reads SYDVKM. CDR3 length: 19 amino acids. Trimming removed 5 bases from V and 5 bases from J; junction bases left unmatched: 18. CDR3 in DNA: TGTGCCAGCAGTCCCCCCCCCGGGACAGGGGGCGGAGGTGGTACTGAAGCTTTCTTT. Translation: CASSPPPGTGGGGGTEAFF.

The chain employs TRBV4-1 and TRBJ2-2; 16 nucleotides agree with TRBD2. The CDR3 is 20 amino acids. Germline loops: CDR1 MGHRA, CDR2 YSYEKL. V gave up 1 base and J gave up 2 bases; unmatched junction bases: 7. The CDR3 DNA follows: TGCGCCAGCAGCCAAGTCCCGGGACTAGCGGGGGGGCTAAACACCGGGGAGCTGTTTTTT. Translation: CASSQVPGLAGGLNTGELFF.

The V gene is TRBV19, the J gene TRBJ1-5; 10 nucleotides line up with TRBD1. The length of the CDR3 is 15 residues. Germline V gene data show CDR1 as LNHDA and CDR2 as SQIVND (reference sequence). J was trimmed by 6 bases and V by 3 bases; bases with no gene match: 5. DNA of the CDR3: TGTGCCAGTAGTATGGGACAGGGGACGGCTCAGCCCCAGCATTTT. It yields the protein CASSMGQGTAQPQHF.

The chain links TRBV6-1 to TRBJ2-1, with TRBD1 as a possible D gene (5 bases). The V gene's germline CDR1 is MNHNS and CDR2 SASEGT. The CDR3 totals 15 residues. Deletions cut 2 bases from V and 7 bases from J, with 15 bases between. This chain's CDR3 is CASSESLMGRNEQFF. CDR3 DNA: TGTGCCAGCAGTGAAAGTCTGATGGGGCGTAATGAGCAGTTCTTC.

This chain joins TRBV29-1 and TRBJ2-1; 8 positions agree with TRBD1. This CDR3 has 13 amino acids. The germline V gene encodes CDR1 SQVTM and CDR2 ANQGSEA. V gave up 7 bases and J gave up 5 bases; unmatched junction bases: 7. The CDR3 region has the DNA TGCAGCGCCTCAGGGGGCCCCCACAATGAGCAGTTCTTC. This gives the protein CSASGGPHNEQFF.

The chain has TRBV10-2 and TRBJ1-6; D remains unclear. Trimming shortened V by 3 bases and J by 9 bases, and 9 bases separated the two germline ends. CDR3 length equals 13 residues. Germline CDR1 WSHSY, CDR2 SAAADI. In nucleotides, the CDR3 is TGCGCCAGCAGTGACCGGAGAAGTTCACCCCTCCACTTT. Protein product: CASSDRRSSPLHF.

This chain links TRBV4-2 with TRBJ2-6; TRBD1 is a possible D gene (7 bases). Trimming left V 4 bases short and J 0 bases short, with 22 bases between. CDR1 LGHNA and CDR2 YNFKEQ come from the germline V gene. The CDR3 covers 20 residues. The CDR3 region has the DNA TGTGCCAGCAGCCGAATCTCAGGGGGGACATCGACCTCTGGGGCCAACGTCCTGACTTTC. Amino acids: CASSRISGGTSTSGANVLTF.

This CDR3 reads CASSPSGGGPPLDEQYF. The CDR3 bases are TGTGCCAGCTCACCATCTGGCGGGGGCCCCCCCTTGGACGAGCAGTACTTC. The chain recombines TRBV18 with TRBJ2-7, with TRBD2 as a possible D gene (7 bases). The CDR3 is made up of 17 amino acids. Trimming removed 2 bases from V and 5 bases from J, with 22 bases in between. From germline, CDR1 is KGHSH and CDR2 LQKENI.

The chain employs TRBV4-1 and TRBJ2-7, with 10 bases that match TRBD1. CDR3 length: 15 amino acids. Per the germline V gene, CDR1 is MGHRA and CDR2 is YSYEKL. V shed 8 bases, J shed 2 bases, and the junction held 9 bases outside the gene matches. In DNA, the CDR3 is TGCGCCAGCTCCTTTGACAGGGGGCTACCCTACGAGCAGTACTTC. Translation: CASSFDRGLPYEQYF.

The rearrangement joins TRBV5-1 to TRBJ2-7, with TRBD2 matching over 8 bases. The CDR3 extends over 16 amino acids. CDR1 and CDR2 (germline): SGHRS, YFSETQ. With V trimmed by 1 base and J by 2 bases, 8 bases remained unmatched. CDR3 DNA: TGCGCCAGCAGCTTGTATGGCGGGGGGCCCCCCTACGAGCAGTACTTC. As protein: CASSLYGGGPPYEQYF.

The genes are TRBV11-1 and TRBJ1-5; weak D call: TRBD1 (6 bases). This CDR3 has 15 amino acids. The V gene's germline CDR1 is SGHAT and CDR2 FQDESV (reference sequence). The V end lost 3 bases, the J end lost 1 base, and 10 bases lay between the germline ends. The CDR3 sequence is CASSLGGGSNQPQHF. CDR3 in DNA: TGTGCCAGCAGCTTGGGAGGGGGGAGCAATCAGCCCCAGCATTTT.

This chain connects TRBV7-2 to TRBJ2-3; TRBD2 matches at 9 bases. This CDR3 comprises 17 residues. Germline-derived CDR1 and CDR2 are SGHTA and FQGNSA. V shed 1 base and J 1 base; nucleotides not matched to a gene: 6. The CDR3 spells CASSLVSGGGGTDTQYF. The CDR3 nucleotides are TGTGCCAGCAGCTTAGTGAGCGGCGGGGGGGGCACAGATACGCAGTATTTT.